These T cell receptor beta chains were read from a single sample in a study of T cell responses to AZD1222 COVID-19 vaccine. The method was immunoSEQ multiplex PCR; TCRdb's version includes in-frame clones alone and lacks a portion of them. Of roughly 150,000 clones in the sample, 90% were seen once. This specimen was peripheral blood, taken 28 days after the second AZD1222 dose. The receptors originated from an adult who received the AZD1222 COVID-19 vaccine. Each CDR3 is given with its conserved first and last residue.

>TRBV3-1/TRBV3-2|TRBJ1-2
CASSQGTRDGYTF
>TRBV5-1|TRBJ2-7
CASSLALGNEQYF
>TRBV27|TRBJ2-2
CASSWTSTTNTGELFF
>TRBV28|TRBJ1-1
CASRGQGSQDTEAFF
>TRBV6-5|TRBJ1-3
CASSYSLTTGNTIYF
>TRBV4-2|TRBJ2-1
CASSQSSGTGSWVF
>TRBV28|TRBJ1-2
CASREGGGRYGYTF
>TRBV5-4|TRBJ2-7
CASSLGGYEQYF
>TRBV3-1/TRBV3-2|TRBJ1-3
CASSQELGSSRFGNTIYF
>TRBV6-5|TRBJ2-1
CASSYSEGNEQFF
>TRBV7-9|TRBJ1-5
CASSLTMGQAGFSNQPQHF
>TRBV16|TRBJ2-7
CASSQSVQGAYEQYF
>TRBV2|TRBJ1-1
CASRGTGMNTEAFF
>TRBV5-1|TRBJ1-2
CASSPTSDRNYGYTF
>TRBV6-5|TRBJ1-1
CASSYENTEAFF
>TRBV5-1|TRBJ2-5
CASSLERGETQYF
>TRBV6-5|TRBJ1-2
CASSTRTPQLYGYTF
>TRBV19|TRBJ1-1
CASTSRQGVFNTEAFF
>TRBV6-2/TRBV6-3|TRBJ2-5
CASSSRVFEGETQYF
>TRBV7-9|TRBJ2-1
CASSFEGNEQFF
>TRBV6-1|TRBJ2-3
CASSEFSKSTDTQYF
>TRBV11-2|TRBJ2-1
CASSLGSGNNEQFF
>TRBV10-3|TRBJ2-2
CAISGSNTGELFF
>TRBV7-9|TRBJ2-7
CASSLDTGEEEQYF
>TRBV4-2|TRBJ2-3
CASRRTSGGTDTQYF
>TRBV30|TRBJ2-7
CAWSKAYEQYF
>TRBV10-1|TRBJ2-5
CASSKDSWETQYF
>TRBV5-4|TRBJ1-2
CASSSYGANYGYTF
>TRBV10-1|TRBJ2-7
CASRVTGATYEQYF
>TRBV28|TRBJ1-2
CASIGTGGGDYGYTF
>TRBV7-2|TRBJ1-6
CASSGRGNNSPLHF
>TRBV11-3|TRBJ2-1
CASSLGGGSYNEQFF
>TRBV5-6|TRBJ2-3
CASSLDFRGADTQYF
>TRBV15|TRBJ2-5
CATSRGGGTGGEEKTQYF